A selection of T cell receptor beta chains follows, all from one sample in a study of shared clonotypes between healthy human individuals. TCRdb's table, derived via immunoSEQ multiplex PCR, lists solely in-frame clones and lacks some. The data contain roughly 530,000 clones, 90% to 96% of them singletons. Sequencing was carried out using naive CD4+ T cells sorted from blood. Receptors originate from a woman in her twenties or thirties in good health. The CDR3 runs from the conserved cysteine through the conserved F or W. Each record gives: D gene, J gene, V gene, clone size, CDR3 DNA, CDR3 protein. The D gene is left open where the match is weak. Size is omitted from some rows. Given values are once, few, many or a class for expanded clones.

>NA|TRBJ1-2|TRBV5-1|NA
TGCGCCAGCAGCTTGGAGGGCGGCGGCTACACCTTC
CASSLEGGGYTF
>NA|TRBJ1-1|TRBV27|NA
TGTGCCAGCAGCCCCCATGACGAAGGATGGGGTAGCACTGAAGCTTTCTTT
CASSPHDEGWGSTEAFF
>NA|TRBJ1-6|TRBV27|NA
TGTGCCAGCAGACTTTCGGGTTCCTATAATTCACCCCTCCACTTT
CASRLSGSYNSPLHF
>TRBD1|TRBJ1-5|TRBV30|NA
TGTGCCTGCCGGACAGGGGGCAATCAGCCCCAGCATTTT
CACRTGGNQPQHF
>NA|TRBJ1-2|TRBV5-1|NA
TGCGCCAGCAGCTTGAACAGAGCAGGTGGGCCTGTTAACTATGGCTACACCTTC
CASSLNRAGGPVNYGYTF
>TRBD1|TRBJ2-1|TRBV6-5|NA
TGTGCCAGCAGTTACTCCGGGACAGGTAACAATGAGCAGTTCTTC
CASSYSGTGNNEQFF
>NA|TRBJ2-1|TRBV15|NA
TGTGCCACCAGCAGAGGCTTTCAGGATGAGCAGTTCTTC
CATSRGFQDEQFF
>NA|TRBJ1-1|TRBV30|few
TGTGCCTGGAGCCGGACGGCCAACACTGAAGCTTTCTTT
CAWSRTANTEAFF
>TRBD1|TRBJ1-6|TRBV6-5|NA
TGTGCCAGCAACTTACTGGGCCAGGGGGTTCCCCTCCACTTT
CASNLLGQGVPLHF
>NA|TRBJ2-7|TRBV30|NA
TGTGCCTGGAACTTAGGGACTTACGAGCAGTACTTC
CAWNLGTYEQYF
>TRBD1|TRBJ1-4|TRBV7-9|NA
TGTGCCAGCAGCTTAGTCCGAGGCTACAGGGGTTTGGCTGAAAAACTGTTTTTT
CASSLVRGYRGLAEKLFF
>NA|TRBJ2-7|TRBV19|NA
TGTGCCAGCTCTGGGAGATTGGGCTACGAGCAGTACTTC
CASSGRLGYEQYF
>TRBD2|TRBJ2-7|TRBV27|once
TGTGCCCGTTCCTTCCCCCCCCGGGAGGGTAACTACGAGCAGTACTTC
CARSFPPREGNYEQYF
>TRBD1|TRBJ1-6|TRBV6-5|NA
TGTGCCAGCAGCCCGACAGGGAACGGCTCACCCCTCCACTTT
CASSPTGNGSPLHF
>NA|TRBJ2-1|TRBV6-4|NA
TGTGCCAGCAGTGACTACCCTCCCTCAGCGGGCAGCTCCTACAATGAGCAGTTCTTC
CASSDYPPSAGSSYNEQFF
>NA|TRBJ2-2|TRBV9|NA
TGTGCCAGCAGCGTAGGCCGGGGAACCGGGGAGCTGTTTTTT
CASSVGRGTGELFF
>NA|TRBJ2-7|TRBV7-9|NA
TGTGCCAGCAGCGGGGACACCGAAAGCTCCTACGAGCAGTACTTC
CASSGDTESSYEQYF
>TRBD2|TRBJ2-7|TRBV5-1|NA
TGCGCCAGCAGCGTGACTAGCGAGACCTACGAGCAGTACTTC
CASSVTSETYEQYF
>NA|TRBJ1-5|TRBV27|NA
TGTGCCAGCATAGGGGAGGAGCTTAGCAATCAGCCCCAGCATTTT
CASIGEELSNQPQHF
>NA|TRBJ2-2|TRBV18|once
TGTGCCAGCTCACCGGGGAGCACCGGGGAGCTGTTTTTT
CASSPGSTGELFF
>TRBD1|TRBJ1-5|TRBV6-1|NA
TGTGCCAGCAGCCCAGACAGGGGGCGAGATCAGCCCCAGCATTTT
CASSPDRGRDQPQHF
>NA|TRBJ1-2|TRBV28|once
TGTGCCAGCAGTTACGGCGGCGGGGGCACCTATGGCTACACCTTC
CASSYGGGGTYGYTF
>TRBD2|TRBJ2-1|TRBV11-2|once
TGTGCCAGCAGCCCACTAGCGCATCCTTACAATGAGCAGTTCTTC
CASSPLAHPYNEQFF
>NA|TRBJ1-1|TRBV2|NA
TGTGCCAGCAGACCGATCCCCTGGATCATGAACACTGAAGCTTTCTTT
CASRPIPWIMNTEAFF
>TRBD1|TRBJ2-1|TRBV28|NA
TGTGCCAGCAGTGCCGCCGGGACAGGGGGCAAGAATGAGCAGTTCTTC
CASSAAGTGGKNEQFF
>NA|TRBJ2-7|TRBV7-6|NA
TGTGCCAGCAGCTTTTCAGGGTCCTACGAGCAGTACTTC
CASSFSGSYEQYF
>NA|TRBJ1-5|TRBV6-1|NA
TGTGCCAGCCGTATGGCGGGAGATAGCAATCAGCCCCAGCATTTT
CASRMAGDSNQPQHF
>NA|TRBJ1-5|TRBV4-1|NA
TGCGCCAGCAGCCAGCCCGGGATGGGGCCCCAGCATTTT
CASSQPGMGPQHF
>NA|TRBJ2-7|TRBV4-2|NA
TGTGCCAGCAGCCAACCTACACAGGGCTACGAGCAGTACTTC
CASSQPTQGYEQYF
>TRBD2|TRBJ2-2|TRBV18|NA
TGTGCCAGCTCTCCCCGGATGAGCGGGAGTGTCCCCGGGGAGCTGTTTTTT
CASSPRMSGSVPGELFF
>NA|TRBJ1-2|TRBV5-1|NA
TGCGCCAGCAGTGCGTGGCCCGCAGGGTCGGACTATGGCTACACCTTC
CASSAWPAGSDYGYTF
>NA|TRBJ2-1|TRBV28|few
TGTGCCAGCACTGCTTACAATGAGCAGTTCTTC
CASTAYNEQFF
>NA|TRBJ1-1|TRBV5-1|NA
TGCGCCAGCAGCTTGACGCGGCTGGGCACTGAAGCTTTCTTT
CASSLTRLGTEAFF
>NA|TRBJ1-5|TRBV6-5|NA
TGTGCCAGCAGGATCGGGCAGAATCAGCCCCAGCATTTT
CASRIGQNQPQHF
>NA|TRBJ2-5|TRBV18|NA
TGTGCCAGCACGATACAAGAGACCCAGTACTTC
CASTIQETQYF
>NA|TRBJ2-2|TRBV27|NA
TGTGCCAGCAGTACTCACTACACCGGGGAGCTGTTTTTT
CASSTHYTGELFF
>TRBD2|TRBJ2-3|TRBV2|NA
TGTGCCAGCAGTGAAGGGACTAGCGGGACCACGCAGTATTTT
CASSEGTSGTTQYF
>TRBD2|TRBJ2-7|TRBV28|NA
TGTGCCAGCAGTTTAGCGACAGGCCGAGCCGGGACTAGTATGTACGAGCAGTACTTC
CASSLATGRAGTSMYEQYF
>TRBD2|TRBJ2-3|TRBV5-1|NA
TGCGCCAGCAGCTTGGCGGTAGCGGGAGGGCCCACAGATACGCAGTATTTT
CASSLAVAGGPTDTQYF
>NA|TRBJ1-5|TRBV6-1|NA
TGTGCCAGCAGAGCCAGGATTAGCAATCAGCCCCAGCATTTT
CASRARISNQPQHF
>NA|TRBJ1-2|TRBV5-1|few
TGCGCCAGCTCCGACATTTATGGCTACACCTTC
CASSDIYGYTF
>TRBD2|TRBJ2-7|TRBV6-5|NA
TGTGCCAGCAGTTACCCGGGACTAGAGACGATGTACTTC
CASSYPGLETMYF